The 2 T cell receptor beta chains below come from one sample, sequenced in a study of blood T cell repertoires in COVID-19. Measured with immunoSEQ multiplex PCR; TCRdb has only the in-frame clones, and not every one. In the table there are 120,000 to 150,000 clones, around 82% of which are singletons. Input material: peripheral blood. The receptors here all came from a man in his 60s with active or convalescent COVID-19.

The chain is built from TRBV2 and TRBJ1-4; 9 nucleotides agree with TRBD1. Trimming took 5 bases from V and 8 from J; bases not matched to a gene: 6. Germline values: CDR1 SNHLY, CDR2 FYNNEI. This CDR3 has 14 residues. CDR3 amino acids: CASSLDRGLEKLFF. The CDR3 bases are TGTGCCAGCAGTTTGGACAGGGGACTCGAAAAACTGTTTTTT.

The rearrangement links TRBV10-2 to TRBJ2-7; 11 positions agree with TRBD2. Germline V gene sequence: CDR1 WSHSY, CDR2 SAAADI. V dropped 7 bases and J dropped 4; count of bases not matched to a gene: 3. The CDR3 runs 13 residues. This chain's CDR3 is CASTSGRNYEQYF. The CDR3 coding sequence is TGCGCCAGCACTAGCGGGAGGAATTACGAGCAGTACTTC.